The rows below give T cell receptor beta chains drawn from one sample of a study of cytomegalovirus exposure and HLA in healthy donors. This table comes from immunoSEQ multiplex PCR, and its TCRdb copy is limited to in-frame clones, with some not included. The sample lists about 160,000 clones, 80% to 90% seen once, with roughly 7.5% in the top ten. The sample taken for sequencing was PBMCs. The receptor set was obtained from a woman aged 25 to 39 in good health and CMV-seropositive. CDR3s include the opening cysteine and the closing phenylalanine or tryptophan. The D gene is left open where the match is weak. Clone size, where shown, is once, few, many, or a class for clones that have expanded.

CDR3 DNA: TGTGCCAGCAGCCAAGCCTTACAGGGAACCTACGAGCAGTACTTC; CDR3 protein: CASSQALQGTYEQYF; J gene: TRBJ2-7; D gene: -; V gene: TRBV4-2; clone size: -
CDR3 DNA: TGTGCCAGCAGCTACCGGGACAGGGGGCAACACGAGCAGTACTTC; CDR3 protein: CASSYRDRGQHEQYF; J gene: TRBJ2-7; D gene: TRBD1; V gene: TRBV5-6; clone size: few
CDR3 DNA: TGTGCCAGCAGCTCAGTCGGCGGAGATACGCAGTATTTT; CDR3 protein: CASSSVGGDTQYF; J gene: TRBJ2-3; D gene: -; V gene: TRBV7-2; clone size: -
CDR3 DNA: TGTGCCAGTAGTCCCCTAGCGGGGAGGATTTCTAGCACAGATACGCAGTATTTT; CDR3 protein: CASSPLAGRISSTDTQYF; J gene: TRBJ2-3; D gene: TRBD2; V gene: TRBV19; clone size: few
CDR3 DNA: TGTTCCAGCAGCCACGCTTCTCTTGGGGACAGGGGCTACGAGCAGTACTTC; CDR3 protein: CSSSHASLGDRGYEQYF; J gene: TRBJ2-7; D gene: TRBD1; V gene: TRBV7-3; clone size: -
CDR3 DNA: TGTGCCAGCAGTGAAAGGACAGGGGGCTCGCTGGGCTACAATGAGCAGTTCTTC; CDR3 protein: CASSERTGGSLGYNEQFF; J gene: TRBJ2-1; D gene: TRBD1; V gene: TRBV6-1; clone size: -
CDR3 DNA: TGTGCCAGCTCACCCGGGACAGAATTATACACCGGGGAGCTGTTTTTT; CDR3 protein: CASSPGTELYTGELFF; J gene: TRBJ2-2; D gene: TRBD1; V gene: TRBV18; clone size: -
CDR3 DNA: TGTGCCACCAGCAGAGATTATACCGGGAGCAATCAGCCCCAGCATTTT; CDR3 protein: CATSRDYTGSNQPQHF; J gene: TRBJ1-5; D gene: -; V gene: TRBV15; clone size: once
CDR3 DNA: TGTGCCAGCAGTATCGGGACAGGGGAGTTCTTC; CDR3 protein: CASSIGTGEFF; J gene: TRBJ2-1; D gene: TRBD1; V gene: TRBV27; clone size: -
CDR3 DNA: TGTGCCAGCAGCTCGAGGACAGGCCGTGCATATGGCTACACCTTC; CDR3 protein: CASSSRTGRAYGYTF; J gene: TRBJ1-2; D gene: TRBD1; V gene: TRBV7-9; clone size: -
CDR3 DNA: TGTGCCAGCAGCCAGGACAGGGACGCATATCAGCCCCAGCATTTT; CDR3 protein: CASSQDRDAYQPQHF; J gene: TRBJ1-5; D gene: TRBD1; V gene: TRBV7-9; clone size: -
CDR3 DNA: TGTGCCAGCAGCTTAGACCCAATACAGGGGCCTTACTTT; CDR3 protein: CASSLDPIQGPYF; J gene: TRBJ1-1; D gene: TRBD1; V gene: TRBV11-2; clone size: -
CDR3 DNA: TGCAGTGCTAGCACGGATCAGCCCCAGCATTTT; CDR3 protein: CSASTDQPQHF; J gene: TRBJ1-5; D gene: -; V gene: TRBV20-1; clone size: -
CDR3 DNA: TGTGCCAGCAGTTCAGGGAACCCACAGTGGGGCTACACCTTC; CDR3 protein: CASSSGNPQWGYTF; J gene: TRBJ1-2; D gene: -; V gene: TRBV6-5; clone size: -
CDR3 DNA: TGTGCCAGTAGCCCCGGGACAGGGTCGACTCAGCCCCAGCATTTT; CDR3 protein: CASSPGTGSTQPQHF; J gene: TRBJ1-5; D gene: TRBD1; V gene: TRBV19; clone size: few
CDR3 DNA: TGTGCCAGCAGCTTCCAGACTAGCGGGGGGGCCGGGGAGCTGTTTTTT; CDR3 protein: CASSFQTSGGAGELFF; J gene: TRBJ2-2; D gene: TRBD2; V gene: TRBV7-3; clone size: -
CDR3 DNA: TGTGCCAGCAGCAGCCGACAGCACCCCTCTAATGAAAAACTGTTTTTT; CDR3 protein: CASSSRQHPSNEKLFF; J gene: TRBJ1-4; D gene: -; V gene: TRBV7-9; clone size: -
CDR3 DNA: TGTGCCAGCAGCTTAGGGGACTACCCATCTCCAGGGGGGTTCTTC; CDR3 protein: CASSLGDYPSPGGFF; J gene: TRBJ2-1; D gene: -; V gene: TRBV13; clone size: -
CDR3 DNA: TGCGCCAGCAGCGAGCGCCCGGGGGAGCTGTTTTTT; CDR3 protein: CASSERPGELFF; J gene: TRBJ2-2; D gene: -; V gene: TRBV5-1; clone size: -
CDR3 DNA: TGTGCCAGCAGTGAAGCAAAGGCGGACTATGGCTACACCTTC; CDR3 protein: CASSEAKADYGYTF; J gene: TRBJ1-2; D gene: -; V gene: TRBV6-1; clone size: -
CDR3 DNA: TGCGCCAGCAGCTTGGCCGCCAGGGGGGTCCACGAGCAGTACTTC; CDR3 protein: CASSLAARGVHEQYF; J gene: TRBJ2-7; D gene: -; V gene: TRBV5-1; clone size: -
CDR3 DNA: TGTGCCAGCAGTTACCTATCAGGGTACAATGAGCAGTTCTTC; CDR3 protein: CASSYLSGYNEQFF; J gene: TRBJ2-1; D gene: -; V gene: TRBV27; clone size: few
CDR3 DNA: TGTGCCAGCAGCGTAACGTACAGGAATTCCGGGGAGCAGTACTTC; CDR3 protein: CASSVTYRNSGEQYF; J gene: TRBJ2-7; D gene: -; V gene: TRBV9; clone size: -
CDR3 DNA: TGTGCCAGCAGTAATCCCCACTTCTCGCGGCAGGGGGCTGACTATGGCTACACCTTC; CDR3 protein: CASSNPHFSRQGADYGYTF; J gene: TRBJ1-2; D gene: TRBD1; V gene: TRBV11-2; clone size: -
CDR3 DNA: TGTGCCAGCAGCCAACAGCTCAGGGAGGGAATATGGATCGAGCAGTTCTTC; CDR3 protein: CASSQQLREGIWIEQFF; J gene: TRBJ2-1; D gene: TRBD2; V gene: TRBV7-6; clone size: -
CDR3 DNA: TGTGCCAGCAGCCCATCGGTGAACTATGGCTACACCTTC; CDR3 protein: CASSPSVNYGYTF; J gene: TRBJ1-2; D gene: -; V gene: TRBV7-9; clone size: -
CDR3 DNA: TGTGCCAGCAGCTTGCTCGGGACAGCCTTTTCTCATGGCTACACCTTC; CDR3 protein: CASSLLGTAFSHGYTF; J gene: TRBJ1-2; D gene: TRBD1; V gene: TRBV5-6; clone size: -
CDR3 DNA: TGTGCCAGCAGCTTAGGACAGGGGGGGTATGGCTACACCTTC; CDR3 protein: CASSLGQGGYGYTF; J gene: TRBJ1-2; D gene: TRBD1; V gene: TRBV7-2; clone size: -
CDR3 DNA: TGCGCCAGCAGCCAAGTGCGGGGGGCCACCTACGAGCAGTACTTC; CDR3 protein: CASSQVRGATYEQYF; J gene: TRBJ2-7; D gene: TRBD2; V gene: TRBV4-3; clone size: -
CDR3 DNA: TGTGCCAGCAGCACTCGACAGGGAAACTATAATTCACCCCTCCACTTT; CDR3 protein: CASSTRQGNYNSPLHF; J gene: TRBJ1-6; D gene: TRBD1; V gene: TRBV7-2; clone size: -
CDR3 DNA: TGTGCCATCAGCTCTCAGGGGCCAAATTCACCCCTCCACTTT; CDR3 protein: CAISSQGPNSPLHF; J gene: TRBJ1-6; D gene: -; V gene: TRBV10-3; clone size: -
CDR3 DNA: TGCGCCAGCAGCGAGGGAGGGGGTAAGCGTGAAGCTTTCTTT; CDR3 protein: CASSEGGGKREAFF; J gene: TRBJ1-1; D gene: -; V gene: TRBV4-1; clone size: once
CDR3 DNA: TGCGCCAGCAGCTTGGACAGGGTTCTAATCGATGAGCAGTTCTTC; CDR3 protein: CASSLDRVLIDEQFF; J gene: TRBJ2-1; D gene: -; V gene: TRBV5-1; clone size: -
CDR3 DNA: TGTGCCAGCAGTTTGGGGCCATTCAATGAGCAGTTCTTC; CDR3 protein: CASSLGPFNEQFF; J gene: TRBJ2-1; D gene: -; V gene: TRBV27; clone size: -
CDR3 DNA: TGCGCCAGCAGCTATGGGAGGGGAATTTTGAACACCGGGGAGCTGTTTTTT; CDR3 protein: CASSYGRGILNTGELFF; J gene: TRBJ2-2; D gene: TRBD2; V gene: TRBV4-3; clone size: -
CDR3 DNA: TGTGCCAGCAGTTACGGCCAGGGATTTACCTACGAGCAGTACTTC; CDR3 protein: CASSYGQGFTYEQYF; J gene: TRBJ2-7; D gene: -; V gene: TRBV6-5; clone size: few
CDR3 DNA: TGTGCCAGCAGTCGTTCTAGCGGGGGGTTGAATACGCAGTATTTT; CDR3 protein: CASSRSSGGLNTQYF; J gene: TRBJ2-3; D gene: TRBD2; V gene: TRBV27; clone size: few
CDR3 DNA: TGTGCCAGTAGTCCTCGACAGTACTCCTACGAGCAGTACTTC; CDR3 protein: CASSPRQYSYEQYF; J gene: TRBJ2-7; D gene: -; V gene: TRBV19; clone size: -
CDR3 DNA: TGTGCCAGCAAGGTCCGGACAGAGAATTCACCCCTCCACTTT; CDR3 protein: CASKVRTENSPLHF; J gene: TRBJ1-6; D gene: -; V gene: TRBV2; clone size: -
CDR3 DNA: TGCGCCAGCAGCCAAGCCACCGGACAGGCCAACTATGGCTACACCTTC; CDR3 protein: CASSQATGQANYGYTF; J gene: TRBJ1-2; D gene: TRBD1; V gene: TRBV4-3; clone size: -
CDR3 DNA: TGTGCCACCATGCGGGGGGCCAACTACGAGCAGTACTTC; CDR3 protein: CATMRGANYEQYF; J gene: TRBJ2-7; D gene: TRBD2; V gene: TRBV6-5; clone size: -
CDR3 DNA: TGTGCCAGCAGCTTGGCTCTAGCGAGCACAGATACGCAGTATTTT; CDR3 protein: CASSLALASTDTQYF; J gene: TRBJ2-3; D gene: -; V gene: TRBV5-4; clone size: -
CDR3 DNA: TGTGCCAGCAGTGTCGGACTGGGGTCTAACTATGGCTACACCTTC; CDR3 protein: CASSVGLGSNYGYTF; J gene: TRBJ1-2; D gene: -; V gene: TRBV2; clone size: -
CDR3 DNA: TGTGCCACCAGCAAGATAGCGGGGGGCAGCACAGATACGCAGTATTTT; CDR3 protein: CATSKIAGGSTDTQYF; J gene: TRBJ2-3; D gene: TRBD2; V gene: TRBV15; clone size: -
CDR3 DNA: TGTGCCAGCTCACCCGTAGATGAAAAACTGTTTTTT; CDR3 protein: CASSPVDEKLFF; J gene: TRBJ1-4; D gene: -; V gene: TRBV18; clone size: -
CDR3 DNA: TGTGCCAGCAGCCAAGGCACAGGGGTCGACGGGGAGCAGTACTTC; CDR3 protein: CASSQGTGVDGEQYF; J gene: TRBJ2-7; D gene: TRBD1; V gene: TRBV5-4; clone size: -
CDR3 DNA: TGTGCCAGCAGTGTTCAGACAGGGGATCCCTACGAGCAGTACTTC; CDR3 protein: CASSVQTGDPYEQYF; J gene: TRBJ2-7; D gene: TRBD1; V gene: TRBV6-1; clone size: -
CDR3 DNA: TGTGCCAGAAGCGGGGGGGGGCAGGGCTACACCTTC; CDR3 protein: CARSGGGQGYTF; J gene: TRBJ1-2; D gene: -; V gene: TRBV5-3; clone size: -
CDR3 DNA: TGTGCCAGCAGTCGGACAGGGGCCTACGAGCAGTACTTC; CDR3 protein: CASSRTGAYEQYF; J gene: TRBJ2-7; D gene: TRBD1; V gene: TRBV6-6; clone size: -
CDR3 DNA: TGTGCCAGCTCACCACCATGGGGCAGGGAAAACCAGCCCCAGCATTTT; CDR3 protein: CASSPPWGRENQPQHF; J gene: TRBJ1-5; D gene: -; V gene: TRBV18; clone size: few
CDR3 DNA: TGTGCCAGTAGTATGATCGCACTGAACACCGGGGAGCTGTTTTTT; CDR3 protein: CASSMIALNTGELFF; J gene: TRBJ2-2; D gene: -; V gene: TRBV19; clone size: -
CDR3 DNA: TGTGCCAGCAGTTTAGGGGCAGGGGGGTACAATGAGCAGTTCTTC; CDR3 protein: CASSLGAGGYNEQFF; J gene: TRBJ2-1; D gene: -; V gene: TRBV27; clone size: -
CDR3 DNA: TGTGCCAGCAGTTACTGGCGTGGCGGGAACACTGAAGCTTTCTTT; CDR3 protein: CASSYWRGGNTEAFF; J gene: TRBJ1-1; D gene: -; V gene: TRBV6-5; clone size: -
CDR3 DNA: TGTGCCAGCAGCGCTCTATCAGGGGTTGGAAACACCATATATTTT; CDR3 protein: CASSALSGVGNTIYF; J gene: TRBJ1-3; D gene: -; V gene: TRBV9; clone size: -
CDR3 DNA: TGTGCCAGCAGCTCACAGGCTAGCGGGGGTGTGACCCAGTACTTC; CDR3 protein: CASSSQASGGVTQYF; J gene: TRBJ2-5; D gene: TRBD2; V gene: TRBV7-2; clone size: -